A single sample gave rise to the 22 T cell receptor beta chains below, sequenced in a study of blood T cell repertoires in COVID-19. The assay was immunoSEQ multiplex PCR, and TCRdb's table has in-frame clones only and misses some. The profile shows 300,000 to 400,000 clones, 88% of them singletons. Sequenced material: PBMCs or T cells enriched from blood (not recorded which). All receptors come from a woman aged 25 to 39 with acute COVID-19.

The rearrangement links TRBV12-3 or TRBV12-4 to TRBJ1-1; TRBD1 is a possible D gene (6 bases). The ends were cut back, 10 bases at V and 1 base at J, with 10 bases in the middle. This CDR3 is built from 12 residues. The CDR3 reads CATATGNTEAFF. The CDR3 DNA reads TGTGCCACAGCGACAGGGAACACTGAAGCTTTCTTT.

This chain uses TRBV24-1 with TRBJ2-1; the D gene is possibly TRBD1 (6 bases). The CDR3 extends over 12 amino acids. CDR1 is KGHDR, CDR2 SFDVKD, per germline. Trimming left V 9 bases short and J 7 bases short, with 12 bases between. The CDR3 region is CATGGRVNEQFF. CDR3 coding DNA: TGTGCCACCGGGGGCAGGGTAAATGAGCAGTTCTTC.

This clone was observed once. V gene TRBV18 combines with J gene TRBJ2-2; 7 positions match TRBD1. The CDR3 covers 16 residues. Germline CDR1 is KGHSH and CDR2 is LQKENI. V lost 2 bases, J lost 2 bases, and 5 bases stayed unmatched. In DNA, the CDR3 is TGTGCCAGCTCACCATACGGGGACAGAAACACCGGGGAGCTGTTTTTT. Translation gives CASSPYGDRNTGELFF.

The chain has TRBV9 and TRBJ1-2, with a tentative D call TRBD1 (6 bases). The germline V gene has CDR1 SGDLS and CDR2 YYNGEE. V dropped 2 bases and J dropped 2 bases, with 16 bases sitting between them. This CDR3 has 16 amino acids. This CDR3 is CASSVNRDTLNYGYTF. In DNA, the CDR3 is TGTGCCAGCAGCGTGAACCGGGACACCTTAAACTATGGCTACACCTTC.

The gene calls are TRBV2 and TRBJ1-2; a possible D gene is TRBD1 (6 bases). The CDR3 is made up of 15 amino acids. Germline V lookup: CDR1 SNHLY, CDR2 FYNNEI. The V and J ends lost 6 bases and 6 bases respectively, with 20 bases between them. The CDR3 loop is CASRLRQGIGDGYTF. DNA of the CDR3: TGTGCCAGCAGATTACGGCAGGGGATCGGAGATGGCTACACCTTC. The variable domain in full, with the rest retrieved from reference TRBV2 and TRBJ1-2, is EPEVTQTPSHQVTQMGQEVILRCVPISNHLYFYWYRQILGQKVEFLVSFYNNEISEKSEIFDDQFSVERPDGSNFTLKIRSTKLEDSAMYFCASRLRQGIGDGYTFGSGTRLTVV.

The chain has TRBV6-2 or TRBV6-3 and TRBJ1-2, with TRBD1 matching over 7 bases. V lost 4 bases, J lost 3 bases, and 20 bases stayed unmatched. The CDR3 consists of 19 residues. Germline assignment: CDR1 MNHEY and CDR2 SVGEGT. In nucleotides, the CDR3 is TGTGCCAGCAGTTTCTCGACCCGGATAGGGGCAGGGGGACACTATGGCTACACCTTC. This codes for CASSFSTRIGAGGHYGYTF.

The chain combines TRBV5-4 with TRBJ2-7; 14 bases are shared with TRBD2. The CDR3 runs to 17 residues. The germline CDR1 and CDR2 sequences are SGHNT and YYREEE (reference sequence). After removal of 4 bases from V and 1 base from J, the junction contained 7 bases not matched to a gene. In DNA form, the CDR3 reads TGTGCCAGCAGCCACGGGACTAGCGGGGGAAGATCCTACGAGCAGTACTTC. It translates to CASSHGTSGGRSYEQYF. Full variable domain (outside the CDR3, taken from reference TRBV5-4 and TRBJ2-7): ETGVTQSPTHLIKTRGQQVTLRCSSQSGHNTVSWYQQALGQGPQFIFQYYREEENGRGNFPPRFSGLQFPNYSSELNVNALELDDSALYLCASSHGTSGGRSYEQYFGPGTRLTVT.

The chain carries TRBV12-3 or TRBV12-4 and TRBJ1-4; D possibly corresponds to TRBD1 (6 bases). Trimming shortened V by 4 bases and J by 7 bases, and 10 bases separated the two germline ends. This CDR3 region has 13 residues. The CDR3 DNA follows: TGTGCCAGCAGTTGGGAGACAGGTGAAAAACTGTTTTTT. This codes for CASSWETGEKLFF.

This sequence joins TRBV19 and TRBJ1-6; 7 positions match TRBD1. The CDR3 has 15 residues. V gave up 4 bases and J gave up 6 bases; unmatched junction bases: 6. The germline CDR1 and CDR2 sequences are LNHDA and SQIVND (reference sequence). The DNA for the CDR3 is TGTGCCAGTAGTAGTTCCGGGACAGCTAATTCACCCCTCCACTTT. It yields the protein CASSSSGTANSPLHF.

This clone was seen only a few times. The genes are TRBV10-3 and TRBJ1-3; D may be TRBD1 (6 bases). Between the trimmed V and J ends, which lost 6 bases and 0 bases, there was a span of 18 bases. CDR1 is ENHRY and CDR2 is SYGVKD in the germline V gene. The CDR3 sequence is 17 residues long. This chain's CDR3 is CAISGFEGVSSGNTIYF. The CDR3 region has the DNA TGTGCCATCAGCGGTTTCGAGGGGGTCAGCTCTGGAAACACCATATATTTT.

This clone was recorded once. Relative to the germline gene, one junction end is altered; a read error may explain this. The chain recombines TRBV6-1 with TRBJ1-3; TRBD1 is a possible D gene (6 bases). CDR3 size: 15 residues. Germline V gene lookup returns CDR1 MNHNS and CDR2 SASEGT. CDR3 DNA sequence: TGTGCCAGCAGTGAACAGGGGACCTCTGAAAACACCATATATTTT. Translated, it gives CASSEQGTSENTIYF.

The chain links TRBV28 to TRBJ1-2; D perhaps matches TRBD1 (5 bases). Trimming took 5 bases from V and 7 from J, leaving 14 bases between them. This CDR3 is built from 13 residues. The germline gives CDR1 MDHEN, CDR2 SYDVKM. The CDR3 reads CASSTTVTGGYTF. CDR3 DNA: TGTGCCAGCAGTACGACAGTCACGGGTGGCTACACCTTC.

The chain couples TRBV9 to TRBJ1-6; 8 nucleotides align to TRBD1. J gave up 3 bases and V 3 bases, and 5 bases lay outside the gene matches. The CDR3 consists of 16 residues. Germline lookup yields CDR1 SGDLS and CDR2 YYNGEE. As DNA, the CDR3 is TGTGCCAGCAGCGCACAGGGGGTACTCTATAATTCACCCCTCCACTTT. It yields the protein CASSAQGVLYNSPLHF.

This clone was picked up one time. The CDR3 DNA reads as TGTGCCAGCAGCTCGACAGGGAAGAATTCACCCCTCCACTTT. Its translation is CASSSTGKNSPLHF. The chain couples TRBV7-9 to TRBJ1-6, with 7 bases lining up with TRBD1. This CDR3 has 14 amino acids. The V gene's germline CDR1 is SEHNR and CDR2 FQNEAQ (reference sequence). The V and J ends lost 4 bases and 7 bases, in that order; junction bases with no gene match: 4. The entire variable domain, with the rest obtained from reference TRBV7-9 and TRBJ1-6, is as follows: DTGVSQNPRHKITKRGQNVTFRCDPISEHNRLYWYRQTLGQGPEFLTYFQNEAQLEKSRLLSDRFSAERPKGSFSTLEIQRTEQGDSAMYLCASSSTGKNSPLHFGNGTRLTVT.

The chain joins TRBV24-1 to TRBJ2-7; D is uncertain. Trimming cost V 9 bases and J 7 bases, with 12 bases left between them. CDR1 is KGHDR and CDR2 is SFDVKD in the germline V gene. This CDR3 is built from 11 residues. The CDR3: CATSPVSEQYF. CDR3 coding DNA: TGTGCCACCTCCCCCGTTTCTGAGCAGTACTTC.

The chain joins TRBV28 to TRBJ1-2, with D possibly TRBD1 on 5 matching bases. CDR1 is MDHEN and CDR2 is SYDVKM in the germline V gene. V lost 0 bases, J lost 3 bases, and 14 bases lay in between. This CDR3 is 16 amino acids long. The chain's CDR3 is CASSLWALETDYGYTF. The CDR3 bases are TGTGCCAGCAGTTTATGGGCCTTGGAGACAGACTATGGCTACACCTTC.

This clone was counted a single time. Compared with germline, one end of the junction differs, possibly owing to a read error. The chain has TRBV6-5 and TRBJ2-5; 8 bases fit TRBD2. The CDR3 is 14 residues long. Germline CDR1 MNHEY, CDR2 SVGAGI. CDR3 sequence reads: CACSYGGAGETQYF. DNA for the CDR3: TGTGCCTGCAGTTACGGGGGGGCCGGAGAGACCCAGTACTTC.

This chain connects TRBV5-8 to TRBJ2-4, with 8 bases fitting TRBD1. The CDR3 length is 17 residues. The V and J ends lost 0 bases and 1 base, in that order; junction bases with no gene match: 6. CDR1 SGHTS and CDR2 YDEGEE come from the germline V gene. This CDR3 is CASSLGTGIVAKNIQYF. The DNA for the CDR3 is TGTGCCAGCAGCTTGGGGACAGGGATTGTCGCCAAAAACATTCAGTACTTC.

The chain is built from TRBV6-6 and TRBJ1-6, with 7 bases fitting TRBD1. Germline V CDR1 and CDR2: MNHNY, SVGAGI (reference sequence). V trimming: 7 bases; J trimming: 5 bases; junction bases outside the gene matches: 8. This CDR3 comprises 15 residues. CDR3 loop: CASNSGQVDNSPLHF. The CDR3 DNA is TGTGCCAGCAACTCTGGACAGGTTGATAATTCACCCCTCCACTTT.

The chain has TRBV29-1 and TRBJ1-2; D is perhaps TRBD1 (5 bases). This CDR3 contains 13 residues. V gave up 6 bases and J gave up 4 bases, with 15 bases separating them. Germline assignment: CDR1 SQVTM and CDR2 ANQGSEA. The CDR3 region is CSVFGGSLYGYTF. Written as DNA, the CDR3 is TGCAGCGTCTTTGGGGGGTCCCTCTATGGCTACACCTTC.

The chain is built from TRBV5-5 and TRBJ1-3; 8 bases map to TRBD1. With V trimmed by 4 bases and J by 0 bases, 15 bases remained unmatched. The CDR3 length is 19 residues. Looked up from germline, CDR1 is SGHKS and CDR2 is YYEKEE (reference sequence). CDR3 sequence (DNA): TGTGCCAGCAGCCGCCAAAAAAGCGGACAGGGTAACTCTGGAAACACCATATATTTT. Protein product: CASSRQKSGQGNSGNTIYF.

This chain's CDR3 is CASSLRVVQGTEAFF. DNA of the CDR3: TGTGCCAGCAGCTTGCGAGTCGTTCAGGGCACTGAAGCTTTCTTT. The chain couples TRBV5-4 to TRBJ1-1, with D maybe TRBD1 (5 bases). This CDR3 contains 15 residues. The germline gives CDR1 SGHNT, CDR2 YYREEE (reference sequence). The V end lost 1 base, the J end lost 4 bases, and 14 bases lay between the germline ends.